This T cell receptor beta chain was captured by sequencing in a study of blood T cell repertoires in COVID-19. Overall study context: Acute and convalescent COVID-19 specimens originated in the United States, Italy and Spain. PBMCs, B-cell-depleted T cells, or T cells provided the cDNA or gDNA that made up the material.

Germline lookup yields CDR1 SGHDT and CDR2 YYEEEE. The CDR3 is 14 residues long. V lost 4 bases and J lost 1; bases outside the gene matches: 4. Under the authors' procedure: Using reference gene primer amplification, nucleated cell counts were estimated. Only in-frame clones appear in the TCRdb table, and some are missing; sequencing was by immunoSEQ multiplex PCR. V and J calls plus clone size are reproduced from that table; the DNA served to infer D and trimming. The table shows approximately 260,000 clones, with roughly nine tenths occurring only once. J is TRBJ2-5 and V is TRBV5-6; the match to TRBD2 covers 7 bases. Specimen: PBMCs or T cells enriched from blood (not recorded which). This receptor was identified in a woman in her 30s with acute COVID-19. In DNA, the CDR3 is TGTGCCAGCAGCCGAGCGGGGATCCAAGAGACCCAGTACTTC. Translating gives CASSRAGIQETQYF.